The next 20 T cell receptor beta chains were all read from a single sample in a study of CD8+ T cells in alopecia areata. Sequencing templates came from extracted RNA that was reverse transcribed into cDNA. Assay used: immunoSEQ multiplex PCR; TCRdb lists only in-frame clones, some missing. The sample lists 150,000 or so clones, 58% occurring once. Treatment here: oral pan-JAK inhibitor, 5-10 mg twice daily. Source: CD4+ T cells sorted from blood, taken at approximately week 56, from a patient treated with tofacitinib. The receptors stem from a human donor with alopecia areata.

There are a few counts of this clone. The gene calls are TRBV9 and TRBJ2-5; TRBD1 or TRBD2 may be the D gene (7 bases each). V was cut by 8 bases and J by 0 bases, with 26 bases left in between. CDR1 and CDR2 (germline): SGDLS, YYNGEE. The CDR3 loop spans 18 amino acids. The CDR3 DNA follows: TGTGCCAGACCGGACCTGCGGGGGACAGAGCCCCACCAAGAGACCCAGTACTTC. Encoded protein: CARPDLRGTEPHQETQYF.

This clone appeared many times. The chain joins TRBV19 to TRBJ2-4, with a possible D match to TRBD1 (6 bases). The CDR3 is 19 amino acids. V was clipped by 5 bases and J by 0 bases, with 23 bases between them. The V gene's germline CDR1 is LNHDA and CDR2 SQIVND (reference sequence). In DNA form, the CDR3 reads TGTGCCAGTAGTGGTGTACAGGGAGATTTTCGGGCAGCCAAAAACATTCAGTACTTC. It specifies CASSGVQGDFRAAKNIQYF.

V gene TRBV7-9 combines with J gene TRBJ2-5; the D gene is possibly TRBD2 (5 bases). The germline gives CDR1 SEHNR, CDR2 FQNEAQ (reference sequence). The V and J ends lost 2 bases and 2 bases respectively, with 9 bases between them. This CDR3 is built from 14 residues. The CDR3 region is CASSLSGNQETQYF. The CDR3 region has the DNA TGTGCCAGCAGCTTATCCGGGAATCAAGAGACCCAGTACTTC.

This clone was seen a few times. This chain connects TRBV13 to TRBJ1-5; D not certain. Germline V CDR1 and CDR2: PRHDT, FYEKMQ (reference sequence). This CDR3 is built from 17 residues. Between the trimmed V and J ends, which lost 5 bases and 2 bases, there was a span of 19 bases. The CDR3 bases are TGTGCCAGCAGCCAATTCCGCAGCGGTAGGGGCAATCAGCCCCAGCATTTT. As protein: CASSQFRSGRGNQPQHF.

In regard to this clone: The junction departs from germline at one end; a sequencing error may be responsible. The chain has TRBV6-4 and TRBJ1-1; no clear D gene. The CDR3 is 13 amino acids. Germline values: CDR1 MRHNA, CDR2 SNTAGT. In DNA, the CDR3 is TGTGCCAGCAGTGATCTTTTGAACAGTGAAGCTTTCTTT. Translating gives CASSDLLNSEAFF.

The count of this clone is one. CDR3 coding DNA: TGTGCCAGCAGCCCCACCGACAGGGTAACCGGGGAGCTGTTTTTT. Protein: CASSPTDRVTGELFF. This chain joins TRBV5-6 and TRBJ2-2; 7 bases align to TRBD1. Germline CDR1 is SGHDT and CDR2 is YYEEEE. With 4 bases clipped from V and 5 bases from J, the junction kept 8 bases outside the gene matches. The CDR3 loop spans 15 amino acids. The full variable domain, its missing parts supplied by reference TRBV5-6 and TRBJ2-2, is DAGVTQSPTHLIKTRGQQVTLRCSPKSGHDTVSWYQQALGQGPQFIFQYYEEEERQRGNFPDRFSGHQFPNYSSELNVNALLLGDSALYLCASSPTDRVTGELFFGEGSRLTVL.

This clone has only a few counts. This chain joins TRBV4-1 and TRBJ2-2; no firm D call. Per the germline V gene, CDR1 is MGHRA and CDR2 is YSYEKL. The CDR3 loop spans 11 amino acids. V lost 9 bases to trimming and J lost 7 bases, with 9 bases between them. The CDR3 region has the DNA TGCGCCAGTTCGTTTGGCGGGGAGCTGTTTTTT. Protein sequence: CASSFGGELFF.

The CDR3, as DNA: TGTGCCAGTAGTATAAGGGACTACGACAACAATGAGCAGTTCTTC. This encodes CASSIRDYDNNEQFF. The chain links TRBV19 to TRBJ2-1; 7 bases line up with TRBD2. V dropped 2 bases and J dropped 5; count of bases not matched to a gene: 6. Germline V gene sequence: CDR1 LNHDA, CDR2 SQIVND (reference sequence). The CDR3 extends over 15 amino acids.

The chain carries TRBV9 and TRBJ1-1, with D unresolved. Germline V gene lookup returns CDR1 SGDLS and CDR2 YYNGEE. Between the trimmed V and J ends, which lost 4 bases and 0 bases, there was a span of 1 base. This CDR3 contains 11 residues. The CDR3 loop reads CASSMNTEAFF. Written as DNA, the CDR3 is TGTGCCAGCAGCATGAACACTGAAGCTTTCTTT.

The V gene is TRBV5-1, the J gene TRBJ2-7; D is unresolved. Looked up from germline, CDR1 is SGHRS and CDR2 is YFSETQ. V was shortened by 1 base and J by 0 bases, with 8 bases between the two germline ends. This CDR3 is 14 amino acids long. The CDR3 reads CASSLMGSSYEQYF. As DNA, the CDR3 is TGCGCCAGCAGCTTGATGGGAAGCTCCTACGAGCAGTACTTC.

This clone has only a few counts. The chain couples TRBV29-1 to TRBJ2-1, with 9 bases aligning to TRBD1. CDR3 length equals 15 residues. Germline CDR1 is SQVTM and CDR2 is ANQGSEA. Losses at the gene ends were 3 bases for V and 6 bases for J; bases not matched to a gene: 9. The CDR3 DNA reads as TGCAGCGTTGAGGTGTGGACAGGGGTACCCAATGAGCAGTTCTTC. Amino acids: CSVEVWTGVPNEQFF.

This clone was found a few times. J is TRBJ2-7 and V is TRBV11-2; possibly TRBD1 for D (6 bases). The germline V gene has CDR1 SGHAT and CDR2 FQNNGV. The CDR3 is made up of 15 amino acids. Trimming removed 5 bases from V and 0 bases from J, with 14 bases in between. Here the CDR3 DNA reads TGTGCCAGCAGCCCCGGACAGCCGGGCTCCTACGAGCAGTACTTC. This gives the protein CASSPGQPGSYEQYF.

V usage is TRBV18 and J usage is TRBJ2-7, with D possibly TRBD1 on 6 matching bases. Trimming left V 3 bases short and J 0 bases short, with 12 bases between. Germline V gene data show CDR1 as KGHSH and CDR2 as LQKENI. The CDR3 is made up of 15 amino acids. For the CDR3, the DNA is TGTGCCAGCTCACCGCGCCGGGACACCTCCTACGAGCAGTACTTC. It encodes CASSPRRDTSYEQYF. Combining the CDR3 with reference TRBV18 and TRBJ2-7 gives the whole variable domain NAGVMQNPRHLVRRRGQEARLRCSPMKGHSHVYWYRQLPEEGLKFMVYLQKENIIDESGMPKERFSAEFPKEGPSILRIQQVVRGDSAAYFCASSPRRDTSYEQYFGPGTRLTVT.

This chain links TRBV2 with TRBJ2-1, with 10 bases fitting TRBD2. CDR1 is SNHLY, CDR2 FYNNEI, per germline. V was pared by 8 bases and J by 6 bases, with 7 bases of the junction left unmatched. The CDR3 runs 14 residues. CDR3 in amino acids: CASGIAGGSNEQFF. The CDR3, as DNA: TGTGCCAGCGGTATAGCGGGGGGATCCAATGAGCAGTTCTTC.

This clone has a single count. The chain links TRBV7-3 to TRBJ2-5, with D perhaps assigned TRBD1 or TRBD2 (5 bases each). Germline lookup yields CDR1 SGHTA and CDR2 FQGTGA. V gave up 5 bases and J gave up 2 bases, with 12 bases separating them. This CDR3 spans 14 amino acids. In DNA, the CDR3 is TGTGCCAGCAGCCCGGGGCGGAGGCAAGAGACCCAGTACTTC. It codes for CASSPGRRQETQYF. The whole variable domain, filled in from reference TRBV7-3 and TRBJ2-5, reads GAGVSQTPSNKVTEKGKYVELRCDPISGHTALYWYRQSLGQGPEFLIYFQGTGAADDSGLPNDRFFAVRPEGSVSTLKIQRTERGDSAVYLCASSPGRRQETQYFGPGTRLLVL.

The rearrangement joins TRBV2 to TRBJ1-6, with D possibly being TRBD1 (5 bases). V shed 5 bases and J shed 5 bases, with 10 bases lying between them. The CDR3 contains 14 residues. The germline gives CDR1 SNHLY, CDR2 FYNNEI. The CDR3 nucleotides are TGTGCCAGCAGTCTGGGACGGAATAATTCACCCCTCCACTTT. Its protein is CASSLGRNNSPLHF.

This chain links TRBV30 with TRBJ1-3; no clear D. V gave up 4 bases and J gave up 3 bases, with 10 bases separating them. CDR1 and CDR2 from the germline V gene are GTSNPN and SVGIG (reference sequence). The CDR3 sequence is 13 residues long. CDR3 in DNA: TGTGCCTGGAACACCCCGGGTGGAAACACCATATATTTT. This codes for CAWNTPGGNTIYF. The variable domain in full, completed from reference TRBV30 and TRBJ1-3, reads SQTIHQWPATLVQPVGSPLSLECTVEGTSNPNLYWYRQAAGRGLQLLFYSVGIGQISSEVPQNLSASRPQDRQFILSSKKLLLSDSGFYLCAWNTPGGNTIYFGEGSWLTVV.

The chain combines TRBV29-1 with TRBJ1-1, with unresolved D. Per the germline V gene, CDR1 is SQVTM and CDR2 is ANQGSEA. With 4 bases removed from V and 1 base from J, the gap between germline ends came to 4 bases. The CDR3 spans 11 residues. The CDR3, as DNA: TGCAGCGTTGTCAGGAACACTGAAGCTTTCTTT. This gives the protein CSVVRNTEAFF.

This clone was observed once. The rearrangement joins TRBV11-2 to TRBJ2-7; D is ambiguous. The CDR3 is made up of 12 amino acids. V was trimmed by 5 bases and J by 6 bases, leaving 11 bases between them. Germline V gene sequence: CDR1 SGHAT, CDR2 FQNNGV. Here the CDR3 reads CASSGVPFEQYF. CDR3 nucleotide sequence: TGTGCCAGCAGCGGGGTCCCTTTCGAGCAGTACTTC.

This clone has more than one count but fewer than ten. The chain combines TRBV6-4 with TRBJ2-3; D may correspond to TRBD1 or TRBD2 (5 bases each). The V end lost 4 bases, the J end lost 6 bases, and 11 bases lay between the germline ends. The CDR3 contains 13 residues. Per germline, CDR1 MRHNA and CDR2 SNTAGT. This chain's CDR3 is CASSVLEGDTQYF. CDR3 nucleotide sequence: TGTGCCAGCAGTGTTCTAGAGGGGGATACGCAGTATTTT.